This T cell receptor beta chain was captured by sequencing in a study of T-cell memory formation after mild COVID-19. V was trimmed by 0 bases and J by 5 bases, leaving 20 bases between them. The CDR3 sequence is 17 residues long. From germline, CDR1 is SGDLS and CDR2 YYNGEE. Only a few counts were recorded for this clonotype. TCRdb processed the 5' RACE reads anew with MiXCR; each CDR3 protein has one entry. The data hold roughly 380,000 distinct CDR3 sequences, with 25% to 30% observed a single time. The chain links TRBV9 to TRBJ2-5; unclear D gene. The specimen sequenced was PBMCs or a T cell subset sorted from them (not recorded which). The TCR sequence derives from an adult woman who had mild COVID-19 (a few samples of this study predate the infection). Cell type and time point are not known. The CDR3 here is CASSVARGMGSSETQYF. The CDR3 bases are TGTGCCAGCAGCGTAGCTCGCGGCATGGGGTCGAGTGAGACCCAGTACTTC.